This T cell receptor beta chain derives from a study of cytotoxic CD8 clonotypes in ibrutinib-treated CLL. Concerning this clone itself: The antigen remains undetermined.

Overall study findings and caveats: Progressing and sustained-remission patients had different sampling times. Starting clonality was above that of age-matched healthy donors and tracked circulating CD8+ T-cell counts.

The V gene end was trimmed by 4 bases and the J gene end by 5 bases; junction bases not matched to a gene: 5. Germline CDR1 and CDR2: LGHNA and YNFKEQ. The CDR3 length is 15 residues. Deep sequencing aimed at 1 in 200,000 to 1 in 1 million T cells' resolution. Assay used: immunoSEQ multiplex PCR; TCRdb lists only in-frame clones, some missing. This repertoire shows over 130,000 clones, 70% to 90% found once; its top ten account for approximately 7.6%. This chain joins TRBV4-2 and TRBJ2-5; 12 bases are shared with TRBD2. The clonotype originates from a human donor with chronic lymphocytic leukemia. The sample here was PBMCs, taken after 36 months of ibrutinib treatment. This chain's CDR3 is CASSLLAGGLETQYF. In nucleotides, the CDR3 is TGTGCCAGCAGCCTCCTAGCGGGGGGGCTTGAGACCCAGTACTTC.